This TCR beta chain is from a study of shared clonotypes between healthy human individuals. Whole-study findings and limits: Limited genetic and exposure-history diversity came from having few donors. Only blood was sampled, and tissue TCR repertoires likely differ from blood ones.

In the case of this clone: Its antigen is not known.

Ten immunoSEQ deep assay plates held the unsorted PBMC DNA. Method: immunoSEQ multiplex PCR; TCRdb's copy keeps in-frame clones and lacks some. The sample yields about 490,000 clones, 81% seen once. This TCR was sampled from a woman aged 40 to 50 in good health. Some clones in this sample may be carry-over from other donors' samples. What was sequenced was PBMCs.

This chain's CDR3 is CASSQDLGKPQHF. DNA for the CDR3: TGCGCCAGCAGCCAAGATTTGGGCAAGCCCCAGCATTTT. The J gene is TRBJ1-5, the V gene TRBV4-1, with no clear D. V lost 0 bases, J lost 8 bases, and 8 bases lay in between. CDR3 size: 13 residues. Germline V gene sequence: CDR1 MGHRA, CDR2 YSYEKL.